Following are 14 T cell receptor beta chains from one sample sequenced in a study of identical twins. TCRdb independently ran MiXCR on the 5' RACE reads; one entry per CDR3 protein. The sample carries approximately 1.8 million distinct CDR3 sequences, roughly a third recorded once. Material for sequencing was cord blood. Receptors originate from a newborn girl in good health.

The chain employs TRBV6-6 and TRBJ1-4; D gene unclear. Germline V gene lookup returns CDR1 MNHNY and CDR2 SVGAGI (reference sequence). Trimming removed 4 bases at V and 8 bases at J, with 17 bases between. The CDR3 covers 15 residues. CDR3: CASSLRTHNQEKLFF. The CDR3 DNA follows: TGTGCCAGCAGTTTAAGAACCCATAATCAAGAAAAACTGTTTTTT.

The V gene is TRBV4-2, the J gene TRBJ2-7, with 9 bases identical to TRBD1. The CDR3 consists of 16 residues. The V segment lost 3 bases and the J segment 4 bases; nucleotides outside the gene matches: 10. The V gene's germline CDR1 is LGHNA and CDR2 YNFKEQ. CDR3 in DNA: TGTGCCAGCAGCCAGAAACACAGGGGGCGCGTGTACGAGCAGTACTTC. Its translation is CASSQKHRGRVYEQYF.

This clonotype came up a few times. Possible read error: a much larger clone is one base away. The chain links TRBV29-1 to TRBJ1-2, with D unclear. Trimming took 3 bases from V and 10 from J, leaving 3 bases between them. The CDR3 covers 8 residues. CDR1 and CDR2 (germline): SQVTM, ANQGSEA. The CDR3 sequence is CSVDVYTF. The CDR3 DNA is TGCAGCGTTGATGTCTACACCTTC.

The V and J genes are TRBV20-1 and TRBJ1-1; TRBD1 is a possible D gene (5 bases). The CDR3 covers 14 residues. V lost 5 bases and J lost 1, with 14 bases in between. Germline V gives CDR1 DFQATT, CDR2 SNEGSKA (reference sequence). This CDR3 is CSAATGAGNTEAFF. The CDR3, as DNA: TGCAGTGCTGCCACAGGCGCGGGGAACACTGAAGCTTTCTTT.

J is TRBJ2-3 and V is TRBV12-3 or TRBV12-4; 7 bases align to TRBD2. V was pared by 5 bases and J by 6 bases, with 14 bases of the junction left unmatched. CDR3 size: 16 residues. The CDR3 loop is CASSRLADLEEDTQYF. CDR3 in DNA: TGTGCCAGCAGTCGCCTAGCGGATCTGGAGGAGGATACGCAGTATTTT.

The table lists this clonotype with a few counts. This sequence joins TRBV7-2 and TRBJ2-3, with TRBD2 identical over 8 bases. The J segment lost 2 bases and the V segment lost 4 bases, leaving 8 bases of the junction unmatched. CDR3 length equals 16 residues. The germline gives CDR1 SGHTA, CDR2 FQGNSA. The CDR3 coding sequence is TGTGCCAGCAGCTCCACTCAAGCGGGAGTCACAGATACGCAGTATTTT. Protein product: CASSSTQAGVTDTQYF.

This clonotype has just a few counts. CDR3 bases: TGTGCCAGCCTCGTTACAGGGGACACTGAAGCTTTCTTT. Amino acids: CASLVTGDTEAFF. The chain couples TRBV14 to TRBJ1-1; 7 nucleotides match TRBD1. This CDR3 has 13 residues. Germline V gene sequence: CDR1 SGHDN, CDR2 FVKESK. J lost 3 bases, V lost 8 bases, and 6 bases had no gene match.

This clonotype was seen a handful of times. For the CDR3, the DNA is TGTGCCAGCAGCTTAGCCGGGACTGGCGGGGATTCTAAAAACATTCAGTACTTC. As protein: CASSLAGTGGDSKNIQYF. This chain links TRBV7-2 with TRBJ2-4; D perhaps matches TRBD2 (6 bases). V was pared by 0 bases and J by 4 bases, with 19 bases between. The germline V gene has CDR1 SGHTA and CDR2 FQGNSA. The CDR3 covers 18 residues.

This clonotype has just a few counts. The rearrangement links TRBV28 to TRBJ2-4, with D unclear. V was shortened by 1 base and J by 3 bases, with 19 bases between the two germline ends. The CDR3 extends over 18 amino acids. Germline CDR1 and CDR2: MDHEN and SYDVKM. The CDR3 sequence is CASSLYGRLRPIKNIQYF. CDR3 DNA: TGTGCCAGCAGTTTATACGGCAGGCTCCGACCCATCAAAAACATTCAGTACTTC.

This clonotype was found a few times. The CDR3 loop is CSVAGPQGYEQYF. The CDR3 DNA reads TGCAGCGTTGCTGGCCCACAGGGCTACGAGCAGTACTTC. The chain employs TRBV29-1 and TRBJ2-7, with D perhaps matching TRBD1 (6 bases). The CDR3 loop spans 13 amino acids. From germline, CDR1 is SQVTM and CDR2 ANQGSEA. Trimming pared 4 bases from V and 3 bases from J, leaving 13 bases between.

The chain is built from TRBV10-3 and TRBJ2-3; 8 bases are a match to TRBD2. CDR1 and CDR2 from the germline V gene are ENHRY and SYGVKD. V trimming: 4 bases; J trimming: 0 bases; junction bases outside the gene matches: 0. The CDR3 runs to 14 residues. The chain's CDR3 is CAISVAGSTDTQYF. In DNA, the CDR3 is TGTGCCATCAGTGTAGCGGGAAGCACAGATACGCAGTATTTT.

The chain uses TRBV19 and TRBJ2-1; TRBD2 might be the D (6 bases). Germline values: CDR1 LNHDA, CDR2 SQIVND (reference sequence). The CDR3 spans 15 residues. Trimming stripped 6 bases from V and 7 bases from J, with 19 bases between. The CDR3 nucleotides read TGTGCCAGTAGCAGCCCGGGGGAGGTTCGGAATGAGCAGTTCTTC. Residues: CASSSPGEVRNEQFF.

This clonotype turned up a few times. The chain has TRBV6-5 and TRBJ1-6; a weak D match, TRBD1 (5 bases). The CDR3 sequence is 16 residues long. CDR1 is MNHEY and CDR2 is SVGAGI in the germline V gene. Trimming took 0 bases from V and 1 from J, leaving 7 bases between them. The CDR3 coding sequence is TGTGCCAGCAGTTACTCGGGGGGGTCCTATAATTCACCCCTCCACTTT. Amino acids: CASSYSGGSYNSPLHF.

V and J are TRBV27 and TRBJ1-2; tentative D call: TRBD1 (6 bases). Germline values: CDR1 MNHEY, CDR2 SMNVEV (reference sequence). The CDR3 length is 13 residues. V gave up 3 bases and J gave up 7 bases, with 12 bases separating them. The CDR3 coding sequence is TGTGCCAGCAGTTTCATAGGGGGTGGTGGCTACACCTTC. Residues: CASSFIGGGGYTF.